This TCR beta chain originates from a study of shared clonotypes between healthy human individuals. As for the study in general: The donor pool was made up of two women and three men aged 18 to 49.

Notes on the study in general: Limited genetic and exposure-history diversity came from having few donors.

Each subset's genomic DNA was split evenly across several immunoSEQ plates. Here immunoSEQ multiplex PCR was the method, and the copy in TCRdb shows in-frame clones only, minus some. The sample shows over 2,000,000 clones, roughly 93% of them seen only once. Positive CCR7 selection of CD45RO-negative cells yielded the naive CD8 cells, and terminally differentiated effector memory CD45RA+ cells were excluded. A word on this clone: Its antigen is undetermined. One junction end disagrees with the germline gene, perhaps due to a read error.

The CDR3 has 13 amino acids. Germline CDR1 reads MNHNY; CDR2 reads SVGAGI (reference sequence). This sequence originates from a man aged 18 to 29 in good health. Some clones in this sample may be carry-over from other donors' samples. The sample was naive CD8+ T cells from PBMCs. This chain uses TRBV6-6 with TRBJ2-7, with TRBD1 matching 9 bases. CDR3 sequence (DNA): TGTGCCAGCAGTTACGGGGGACAGGGAGCCGCCGACTTC. Translating gives CASSYGGQGAADF.